The TCR beta chain under discussion was sequenced for a study of cytomegalovirus exposure and HLA in healthy donors. Study in general: The early release's HLA-typed donors yielded approximately 82 million unique TCRs.

PCR involved 60 Vbeta and 13 Jbeta primers. Data came from immunoSEQ multiplex PCR; TCRdb stores just in-frame clones and leaves some out. Its table records tens of thousands of clones. Sequencing input: PBMCs. The source of this sequence is a male donor in good health and CMV-seronegative.

CDR3 sequence: CASSLESYGYTF. In DNA form, the CDR3 reads TGTGCCAGCAGCTTAGAGAGCTATGGCTACACCTTC. This chain joins TRBV5-4 and TRBJ1-2, with no clear D. The CDR3 covers 12 residues. Trimming removed 2 bases from V and 4 bases from J, with 6 bases in between. Germline lookup yields CDR1 SGHNT and CDR2 YYREEE (reference sequence). The entire variable domain, with the rest obtained from reference TRBV5-4 and TRBJ1-2, is as follows: ETGVTQSPTHLIKTRGQQVTLRCSSQSGHNTVSWYQQALGQGPQFIFQYYREEENGRGNFPPRFSGLQFPNYSSELNVNALELDDSALYLCASSLESYGYTFGSGTRLTVV.